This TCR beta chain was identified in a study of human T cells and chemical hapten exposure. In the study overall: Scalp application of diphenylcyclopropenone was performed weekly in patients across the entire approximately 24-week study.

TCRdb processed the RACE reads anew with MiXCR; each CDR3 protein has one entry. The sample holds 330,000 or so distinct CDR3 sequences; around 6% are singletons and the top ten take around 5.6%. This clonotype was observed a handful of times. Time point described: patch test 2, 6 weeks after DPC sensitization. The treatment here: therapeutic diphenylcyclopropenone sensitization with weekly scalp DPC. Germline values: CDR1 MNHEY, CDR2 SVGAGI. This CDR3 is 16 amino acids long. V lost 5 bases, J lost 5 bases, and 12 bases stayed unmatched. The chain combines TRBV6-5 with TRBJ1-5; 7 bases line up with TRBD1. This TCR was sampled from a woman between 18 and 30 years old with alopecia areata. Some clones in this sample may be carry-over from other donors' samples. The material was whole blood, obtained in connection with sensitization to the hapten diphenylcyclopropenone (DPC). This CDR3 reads CASSRTGVRRDQPQHF. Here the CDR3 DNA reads TGTGCCAGCAGTAGAACAGGGGTAAGGAGGGATCAGCCCCAGCATTTT.